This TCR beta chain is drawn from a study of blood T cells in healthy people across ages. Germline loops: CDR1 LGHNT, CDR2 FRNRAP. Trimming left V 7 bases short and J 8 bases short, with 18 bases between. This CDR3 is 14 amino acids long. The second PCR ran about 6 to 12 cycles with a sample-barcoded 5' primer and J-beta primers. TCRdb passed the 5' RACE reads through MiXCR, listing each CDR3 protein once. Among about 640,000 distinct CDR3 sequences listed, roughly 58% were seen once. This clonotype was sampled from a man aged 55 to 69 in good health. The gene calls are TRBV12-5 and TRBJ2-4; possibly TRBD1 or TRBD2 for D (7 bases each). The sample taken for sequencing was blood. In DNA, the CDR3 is TGTGCTAGTGTCCCAGGGGGGGGAGGCGACATTCAGTACTTC. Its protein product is CASVPGGGGDIQYF.